This T cell receptor beta chain derives from a study of T cells in Graves' hyperthyroidism and ophthalmopathy. Amplification targeted TCR beta CDR3 regions from RNA transcripts. Initially, a first-round RT-PCR of the TCR CDR3 employed the HTBI primer set. TCRdb re-derived calls from the multiplex PCR reads in MiXCR, one entry per CDR3 protein. The sample includes over 250,000 distinct CDR3 sequences, roughly 22% of them seen just once. Study-wide results and limits: Onset of ophthalmopathy came a median roughly 6.9 months after the model predicted it.

The germline V gene encodes CDR1 MGHRA and CDR2 YSYEKL. This CDR3 region has 15 residues. V lost 1 base, J lost 5 bases, and 11 bases lay in between. Regarding this clonotype: Its target is not known.

V and J are TRBV4-1 and TRBJ2-2; possible D gene TRBD2, 6 bases. This sequence was found in a man aged 25-45 years with Graves' ophthalmopathy. Material: blood. CDR3 sequence: CASSQGGGTTGELFF. CDR3 sequence (DNA): TGCGCCAGCAGCCAAGGTGGCGGGACTACCGGGGAGCTGTTTTTT.